These 28 T cell receptor beta chains were sequenced from one sample in a study of T cell responses to AZD1222 COVID-19 vaccine. Here immunoSEQ multiplex PCR was the method, and the copy in TCRdb shows in-frame clones only, minus some. Of roughly 130,000 clones listed, less than 95% are singletons. The input for sequencing was peripheral blood, taken 28 days after the second dose of the MenACWY control vaccine. These receptors originate from an adult who received the MenACWY meningococcal vaccine as a control.

Written as DNA, the CDR3 is TGTGCCAGCAAGGCGACTAGCGGGACAGATACAGATACGCAGTATTTT. Translating it yields CASKATSGTDTDTQYF. V is TRBV28 and J is TRBJ2-3; TRBD2 matches 11 bases. V was pared by 7 bases and J by 3 bases, with 9 bases of the junction left unmatched. Germline lookup yields CDR1 MDHEN and CDR2 SYDVKM. The CDR3 has 16 residues. Based on the CDR3 plus reference TRBV28 and TRBJ2-3, the full variable domain is DVKVTQSSRYLVKRTGEKVFLECVQDMDHENMFWYRQDPGLGLRLIYFSYDVKMKEKGDIPEGYSVSREKKERFSLILESASTNQTSMYLCASKATSGTDTDTQYFGPGTRLTVL.

This clone was found a few times. The chain recombines TRBV7-2 with TRBJ2-5; 12 bases line up with TRBD2. J gave up 5 bases and V 5 bases, and 6 bases lay outside the gene matches. Germline lookup yields CDR1 SGHTA and CDR2 FQGNSA. The CDR3 sequence is 15 residues long. The CDR3 region is CASSLSSGGAETQYF. The DNA for the CDR3 is TGTGCCAGCAGCCTCTCTAGCGGGGGGGCGGAGACCCAGTACTTC.

This chain uses TRBV28 with TRBJ2-1; D not certain. With 2 bases removed from V and 7 bases from J, the gap between germline ends came to 9 bases. Germline CDR1 MDHEN, CDR2 SYDVKM. The CDR3 spans 13 residues. For the CDR3, the DNA is TGTGCCAGCAGTTTAGGGTTGGGGAATGAGCAGTTCTTC. Translating gives CASSLGLGNEQFF. The full variable domain, rest sourced from reference TRBV28 and TRBJ2-1, is DVKVTQSSRYLVKRTGEKVFLECVQDMDHENMFWYRQDPGLGLRLIYFSYDVKMKEKGDIPEGYSVSREKKERFSLILESASTNQTSMYLCASSLGLGNEQFFGPGTRLTVL.

The chain employs TRBV10-3 and TRBJ2-2; tentative D call: TRBD2 (7 bases). Germline V CDR1 and CDR2: ENHRY, SYGVKD. V shed 8 bases and J shed 5 bases, with 15 bases lying between them. This CDR3 has 14 amino acids. CDR3 DNA: TGTGCCATCTCACGGGGGGCAGATACCGGGGAGCTGTTTTTT. Its translation: CAISRGADTGELFF.

The chain recombines TRBV19 with TRBJ2-1; 9 nucleotides align to TRBD2. Trimming at V came to 6 bases and at J to 3 bases, leaving 12 bases not matched to a gene. CDR3 length: 17 amino acids. Germline V CDR1 and CDR2: LNHDA, SQIVND (reference sequence). Written as DNA, the CDR3 is TGTGCCAGTAGCCGGAGGGTCGGGACTAGCCTCTACAATGAGCAGTTCTTC. Its translation is CASSRRVGTSLYNEQFF.

V gene TRBV7-2 combines with J gene TRBJ1-2, with a tentative D call TRBD1 (6 bases). Germline values: CDR1 SGHTA, CDR2 FQGNSA. This CDR3 is built from 13 residues. V was shortened by 5 bases and J by 6 bases, with 13 bases between the two germline ends. The CDR3 spells CASSGTGIDGYTF. The CDR3 DNA reads TGTGCCAGCAGCGGAACAGGGATCGATGGCTACACCTTC.

The chain employs TRBV19 and TRBJ1-2; TRBD1 might be the D (6 bases). The germline V gene has CDR1 LNHDA and CDR2 SQIVND (reference sequence). The CDR3 totals 14 residues. Trimming pared 5 bases from V and 4 bases from J, leaving 14 bases between. Here the CDR3 DNA reads TGTGCCAGTAGTCCTTCCGGGACAATCTATGGCTACACCTTC. Translated, it gives CASSPSGTIYGYTF.

The chain is built from TRBV25-1 and TRBJ1-2; 11 bases map to TRBD1. In germline, CDR1 is MGHDK, CDR2 SYGVNS. J lost 6 bases, V lost 1 base, and 1 base had no gene match. This CDR3 region has 14 residues. The CDR3 nucleotides read TGTGCCAGCAGTGAATGGACAGGGGGCGATGGCTACACCTTC. Residues: CASSEWTGGDGYTF.

This clone has a handful of counts. V gene TRBV12-3 or TRBV12-4 combines with J gene TRBJ2-7, with 7 bases identical to TRBD1. This CDR3 is built from 12 residues. The trim removed 6 bases at V and 7 bases at J, leaving 6 bases unmatched. The CDR3 DNA is TGTGCCAGCAGGGGGACAGCAGATGAGCAGTACTTC. Its translation is CASRGTADEQYF.

This clone was seen just once. This chain links TRBV24-1 with TRBJ2-7; D unresolved. The germline V gene encodes CDR1 KGHDR and CDR2 SFDVKD. V was shortened by 4 bases and J by 3 bases, with 3 bases between the two germline ends. This CDR3 has 11 amino acids. The CDR3 DNA follows: TGTGCCACCAGTGACCTCTACGAGCAGTACTTC. Amino acid sequence: CATSDLYEQYF.

The count of this clone is one. V usage is TRBV6-6 and J usage is TRBJ2-5, with no clear D. This CDR3 comprises 11 residues. Germline CDR1 is MNHNY and CDR2 is SVGAGI (reference sequence). Trimming left V 5 bases short and J 9 bases short, with 10 bases between. CDR3 nucleotide sequence: TGTGCCAGCAGTACCCTGACGGCCCAGTACTTC. Translation gives CASSTLTAQYF.

The DNA for the CDR3 is TGCGCCAGCAGCCCGCACGGGGCGGGGGGGGCCTACGAGCAGTACTTC. Translation gives CASSPHGAGGAYEQYF. The rearrangement uses TRBV5-1 and TRBJ2-7, with 9 bases aligning to TRBD2. Germline trimming cut 4 bases from V and 2 bases from J; bases unmatched to any gene: 10. The CDR3 loop spans 16 amino acids. Germline V lookup: CDR1 SGHRS, CDR2 YFSETQ.

V and J are TRBV4-2 and TRBJ2-7; TRBD2 matches 7 bases. Germline CDR1 is LGHNA and CDR2 is YNFKEQ. The CDR3 loop spans 18 amino acids. Trimming took 2 bases from V and 1 from J; bases not matched to a gene: 14. The CDR3 DNA reads as TGTGCCAGCAGCCAACAGAGGGGTGAACTAGCGTTTTCCTACGAGCAGTACTTC. It is translated as CASSQQRGELAFSYEQYF.

The chain links TRBV28 to TRBJ2-4; D remains ambiguous. The CDR3 consists of 16 residues. V gave up 5 bases and J gave up 4 bases, with 18 bases separating them. In germline, CDR1 is MDHEN, CDR2 SYDVKM. In DNA, the CDR3 is TGTGCCAGCAGTCTCATCCCAACGGGCCCGAAAAACATTCAGTACTTC. Residues: CASSLIPTGPKNIQYF.

This rearrangement joins TRBV28 to TRBJ1-2; no firm D call. Germline CDR1 MDHEN, CDR2 SYDVKM. The V end lost 4 bases, the J end lost 6 bases, and 12 bases lay between the germline ends. There are 13 residues in the CDR3. CDR3 DNA: TGTGCCAGCAGTTACCAGTCAAGAAATGGCTACACCTTC. This sequence encodes CASSYQSRNGYTF.

The chain carries TRBV10-3 and TRBJ2-1; 10 nucleotides line up with TRBD1. Germline V gives CDR1 ENHRY, CDR2 SYGVKD. CDR3 length: 13 amino acids. V gave up 7 bases and J gave up 4 bases; unmatched junction bases: 1. CDR3 loop: CAIMGQGYNEQFF. CDR3 nucleotides: TGTGCCATCATGGGACAGGGGTACAATGAGCAGTTCTTC.

The rearrangement links TRBV11-1 to TRBJ2-1; D perhaps matches TRBD2 (6 bases). CDR3 size: 12 residues. Germline CDR1 and CDR2: SGHAT and FQDESV (reference sequence). V lost 2 bases and J lost 9, with 8 bases in between. The CDR3 DNA sequence: TGTGCCAGCAGCTTACTAGCGTCTGAGCAGTTCTTC. Translated: CASSLLASEQFF.

This clone was observed once. The V gene is TRBV7-9, the J gene TRBJ1-5; 8 bases fit TRBD1. The CDR3 is made up of 17 amino acids. The junction had 9 bases not matched to a gene; V was cut back by 0 bases and J by 5 bases. CDR1 is SEHNR, CDR2 FQNEAQ, per germline (reference sequence). This chain's CDR3 is CASSLAPGTGGDQPQHF. Written as DNA, the CDR3 is TGTGCCAGCAGCTTAGCGCCCGGAACAGGGGGGGATCAGCCCCAGCATTTT.

This chain links TRBV6-1 with TRBJ1-5, with D uncertain. V was shortened by 0 bases and J by 6 bases, with 12 bases between the two germline ends. The germline gives CDR1 MNHNS, CDR2 SASEGT. The CDR3 runs to 15 residues. CDR3 sequence (DNA): TGTGCCAGCAGTGAAGCGGGTTCGGAGGGTCAGCCCCAGCATTTT. Amino acid sequence: CASSEAGSEGQPQHF.

The V and J genes are TRBV5-4 and TRBJ2-7, with 7 bases that match TRBD1. The V and J ends lost 2 bases and 5 bases, in that order; junction bases with no gene match: 4. CDR1 is SGHNT, CDR2 YYREEE, per germline (reference sequence). The CDR3 is made up of 13 amino acids. CDR3 sequence: CASSFDRVHEQYF. The CDR3 DNA reads TGTGCCAGCAGCTTCGACAGGGTTCACGAGCAGTACTTC.

The chain carries TRBV4-2 and TRBJ1-6; 7 nucleotides line up with TRBD1. CDR1 LGHNA and CDR2 YNFKEQ come from the germline V gene. This CDR3 contains 16 residues. V lost 0 bases and J lost 10; bases outside the gene matches: 9. CDR3 region: CASSQDLSQGGSPLHF. Here the CDR3 DNA reads TGTGCCAGCAGCCAAGATTTGTCGCAGGGGGGATCACCCCTCCACTTT.

The V and J genes are TRBV19 and TRBJ2-3, with D perhaps given as TRBD1 or TRBD2 (6 bases each). Per germline, CDR1 LNHDA and CDR2 SQIVND (reference sequence). Between the trimmed V and J ends, which lost 4 bases and 2 bases, there was a span of 16 bases. This CDR3 comprises 16 residues. The CDR3 loop reads CASSSQGGRFTDTQYF. As DNA, the CDR3 is TGTGCCAGTAGTAGCCAAGGGGGGCGATTCACAGATACGCAGTATTTT. The full variable domain, in which reference TRBV19 and TRBJ2-3 provide the parts outside the CDR3, is DGGITQSPKYLFRKEGQNVTLSCEQNLNHDAMYWYRQDPGQGLRLIYYSQIVNDFQKGDIAEGYSVSREKKESFPLTVTSAQKNPTAFYLCASSSQGGRFTDTQYFGPGTRLTVL.

The chain is built from TRBV6-5 and TRBJ1-1; 7 bases are a match to TRBD1. Unmatched junction bases numbered 8, after V lost 0 bases and J lost 4 bases. This CDR3 has 16 residues. From germline, CDR1 is MNHEY and CDR2 SVGAGI. In DNA, the CDR3 is TGTGCCAGCAGTTACTCTGGACAGGCCTTTTTCACTGAAGCTTTCTTT. Translating gives CASSYSGQAFFTEAFF.

The genes are TRBV19 and TRBJ2-3; perhaps TRBD1 as D (5 bases). The CDR3 contains 15 residues. Germline lookup yields CDR1 LNHDA and CDR2 SQIVND (reference sequence). The V end lost 6 bases, the J end lost 2 bases, and 15 bases lay between the germline ends. The CDR3: CASRSPHGATDTQYF. DNA of the CDR3: TGTGCCAGTAGATCTCCGCATGGGGCCACAGATACGCAGTATTTT.

The chain employs TRBV5-6 and TRBJ1-2, with TRBD1 matching over 8 bases. The J segment lost 1 base and the V segment lost 0 bases, leaving 5 bases of the junction unmatched. The CDR3 has 16 residues. The germline V gene has CDR1 SGHDT and CDR2 YYEEEE. This CDR3 reads CASSLGTGRFNYGYTF. Written as DNA, the CDR3 is TGTGCCAGCAGCTTGGGGACAGGGCGGTTTAACTATGGCTACACCTTC.

The rearrangement uses TRBV28 and TRBJ2-1, with 9 bases identical to TRBD1. V dropped 5 bases and J dropped 10; count of bases not matched to a gene: 0. Germline loops: CDR1 MDHEN, CDR2 SYDVKM. This CDR3 region has 11 residues. The CDR3: CASSGTGEQFF. As DNA, the CDR3 is TGTGCCAGCAGTGGGACAGGGGAGCAGTTCTTC.

V is TRBV28 and J is TRBJ2-4, with 7 nucleotides matching TRBD1. The CDR3 spans 17 residues. The germline gives CDR1 MDHEN, CDR2 SYDVKM. J gave up 0 bases and V 2 bases, and 7 bases lay outside the gene matches. Here the CDR3 DNA reads TGTGCCAGCAGTTTAATAGCACAGGGGCTAGCCAAAAACATTCAGTACTTC. It specifies CASSLIAQGLAKNIQYF.

This clone has a single count. This sequence joins TRBV19 and TRBJ2-5; D remains unclear. CDR1 is LNHDA, CDR2 SQIVND, per germline (reference sequence). Trimming took off 6 bases at V and 5 bases at J, with 19 bases between the two ends. This CDR3 comprises 15 residues. CDR3 DNA sequence: TGTGCCAGTAGGAGAGATGGACGCCCGGCCGAGACCCAGTACTTC. This encodes CASRRDGRPAETQYF.